The rows below give T cell receptor beta chains drawn from one sample of a study of T cell responses to AZD1222 COVID-19 vaccine. Sequencing used immunoSEQ multiplex PCR; TCRdb keeps in-frame clones, though not all of them. Of about 180,000 clones listed, 80% to 90% are singletons. The input for sequencing was peripheral blood, taken on day 0 of AZD1222 vaccination. The origin of the receptors is an adult in good health. CDR3s include the opening cysteine and the closing phenylalanine or tryptophan. D genes are given only for firm matches. Clone size is shown for a subset of rows, as once, few, many or a class of expanded clone.

V,D,size,J,CDR3,DNA
TRBV27,NA,NA,TRBJ1-5,CASTGRVDQPQHF,TGTGCCAGCACAGGTAGGGTGGATCAGCCCCAGCATTTT
TRBV28,NA,NA,TRBJ1-6,CASIPLSGSSYNSPLHF,TGTGCCAGCATACCACTATCAGGGAGCTCCTATAATTCACCCCTCCACTTT
TRBV6-6,TRBD1,NA,TRBJ2-7,CASRMGQPPGEQYF,TGTGCCAGCAGGATGGGACAGCCCCCGGGAGAGCAGTACTTC
TRBV6-1,TRBD1,NA,TRBJ2-1,CASSESTWGQYNNEQFF,TGTGCCAGCAGTGAATCAACTTGGGGACAGTATAACAATGAGCAGTTCTTC
TRBV5-6,TRBD1,few,TRBJ1-5,CASSFSEEGTENQPQHF,TGTGCCAGCAGCTTTTCGGAAGAAGGGACAGAAAATCAGCCCCAGCATTTT
TRBV6-5,TRBD1,NA,TRBJ1-2,CASSYSTGGSDGYTF,TGTGCCAGCAGTTACTCTACAGGGGGCTCTGATGGCTACACCTTC
TRBV5-5,NA,once,TRBJ1-1,CASSLRLRNTEAFF,TGTGCCAGCAGCTTGCGATTGAGGAACACTGAAGCTTTCTTT
TRBV7-8,TRBD1,NA,TRBJ2-4,CASSKGYSGQDRLAKNIQYF,TGTGCCAGCAGCAAAGGGTACTCGGGACAGGATCGTCTAGCCAAAAACATTCAGTACTTC
TRBV5-1,NA,NA,TRBJ1-3,CASMNGVLGSGNTIYF,TGCGCCAGCATGAATGGGGTATTGGGCTCTGGAAACACCATATATTTT
TRBV2,NA,once,TRBJ1-2,CASVPQGRATYGYTF,TGTGCCAGCGTCCCGCAGGGCAGGGCGACCTATGGCTACACCTTC
TRBV28,TRBD1,NA,TRBJ1-5,CASGVQGGNQPQHF,TGTGCCAGCGGCGTACAGGGGGGCAATCAGCCCCAGCATTTT
TRBV2,TRBD2,NA,TRBJ2-1,CASIPRRGLGDNEQFF,TGTGCCAGCATTCCCCGGAGGGGACTAGGGGACAATGAGCAGTTCTTC
TRBV6-5,NA,NA,TRBJ1-2,CASSYLTDRHYGYTF,TGTGCCAGCAGTTACCTCACAGACAGACACTATGGCTACACCTTC
TRBV30,NA,NA,TRBJ2-3,CAWNVGSATQYF,TGTGCCTGGAACGTAGGGTCGGCTACGCAGTATTTT
TRBV19,NA,NA,TRBJ2-3,CASSMGQITDTQYF,TGTGCCAGTAGTATGGGCCAGATCACAGATACGCAGTATTTT
TRBV7-9,NA,NA,TRBJ1-1,CASSLQGMNTEAFF,TGTGCCAGCAGCTTACAGGGGATGAACACTGAAGCTTTCTTT
TRBV9,NA,NA,TRBJ1-2,CASSVGHYRNYGYTF,TGTGCCAGCAGCGTAGGACACTACAGAAACTATGGCTACACCTTC
TRBV4-1,TRBD1,NA,TRBJ1-2,CASSTRDRGRGGYTF,TGCGCCAGCAGCACCCGGGACAGGGGGCGCGGTGGCTACACCTTC
TRBV25-1,NA,NA,TRBJ1-2,CASSRGGPGGYTF,TGTGCCAGCAGTAGGGGGGGGCCCGGAGGCTACACCTTC
TRBV19,NA,NA,TRBJ2-5,CASSIYPEETQYF,TGTGCCAGTAGTATCTACCCCGAAGAGACCCAGTACTTC
TRBV7-6,TRBD1,NA,TRBJ1-1,CASSQKGTGNTEAFF,TGTGCCAGCAGCCAAAAGGGGACAGGGAACACTGAAGCTTTCTTT
TRBV27,NA,NA,TRBJ2-7,CASSLSEGFTYEQYF,TGTGCCAGCAGTTTATCGGAGGGCTTTACCTACGAGCAGTACTTC
TRBV5-1,NA,NA,TRBJ1-6,CASSLDSGPIDPLHF,TGCGCCAGCAGCCTTGATTCGGGCCCCATAGACCCCCTCCACTTT
TRBV6-5,NA,NA,TRBJ1-2,CASSYSGGYGYTF,TGTGCCAGCAGTTACTCGGGGGGCTATGGCTACACCTTC
TRBV10-2,NA,once,TRBJ1-2,CASSEGRQNYGYTF,TGCGCCAGCAGTGAAGGTCGGCAGAACTATGGCTACACCTTC
TRBV7-8,NA,NA,TRBJ2-7,CASSLAVYEQYF,TGTGCCAGCAGCTTAGCCGTTTACGAGCAGTACTTC
TRBV11-2,NA,NA,TRBJ1-2,CASSLTTGWGDGYTF,TGTGCCAGCAGCTTGACTACAGGGTGGGGGGATGGCTACACCTTC
TRBV24-1,NA,NA,TRBJ2-7,CATSDPSGTGTYEQYF,TGTGCCACCAGTGACCCCAGCGGGACAGGAACCTACGAGCAGTACTTC
TRBV9,TRBD2,NA,TRBJ2-1,CASSVDDPLAGPFNEQFF,TGTGCCAGCAGCGTAGACGATCCACTAGCGGGGCCTTTCAATGAGCAGTTCTTC
TRBV29-1,TRBD1,once,TRBJ2-5,CSVPRTGTYRETQYF,TGCAGCGTTCCGCGGACAGGGACGTACCGGGAGACCCAGTACTTC
TRBV27,NA,NA,TRBJ1-5,CASSLRDSNQPQHF,TGTGCCAGCAGTTTAAGGGATAGCAATCAGCCCCAGCATTTT
TRBV10-1,TRBD1,NA,TRBJ1-1,CASSVGRGPNTEAFF,TGCGCCAGCAGTGTGGGCAGGGGGCCGAACACTGAAGCTTTCTTT
TRBV4-1,NA,NA,TRBJ2-3,CASSQAEGGTDTQYF,TGCGCCAGCAGCCAAGCGGAGGGGGGAACAGATACGCAGTATTTT
TRBV3-1/TRBV3-2,NA,once,TRBJ1-1,CASSKGGMNTEAFF,TGTGCCAGCAGCAAGGGGGGCATGAACACTGAAGCTTTCTTT
TRBV15,NA,NA,TRBJ1-4,CATSVQLLEKLFF,TGTGCCACCAGCGTCCAGCTGTTAGAAAAACTGTTTTTT
TRBV5-1,NA,NA,TRBJ2-7,CASSLTYEQYF,TGCGCCAGCAGTCTTACCTACGAGCAGTACTTC
TRBV2,NA,NA,TRBJ2-3,CAREVTDTQYF,TGTGCCAGGGAGGTCACAGATACGCAGTATTTT
TRBV18,TRBD1,NA,TRBJ2-6,CASSPLPTGQSGANVLTF,TGTGCCAGCTCACCACTCCCGACAGGGCAGTCTGGGGCCAACGTCCTGACTTTC
TRBV30,TRBD2,NA,TRBJ2-7,CAWSVQTSGGVGEQYF,TGTGCCTGGAGTGTACAAACTAGCGGGGGAGTAGGGGAGCAGTACTTC
TRBV7-7,NA,NA,TRBJ2-5,CASSTRPSEETQYF,TGTGCCAGCAGCACCCGACCTAGCGAAGAGACCCAGTACTTC
TRBV27,TRBD1,NA,TRBJ2-7,CASSPGQSSYEQYF,TGTGCCAGCAGCCCGGGACAGAGCTCCTACGAGCAGTACTTC
TRBV25-1,TRBD2,NA,TRBJ2-1,CASSEPGTSDNEQFF,TGTGCCAGCAGTGAACCCGGGACTAGTGACAATGAGCAGTTCTTC
TRBV6-5,NA,NA,TRBJ1-5,CASSYRIPRGNQPQHF,TGTGCCAGCAGTTATCGAATCCCTCGGGGCAATCAGCCCCAGCATTTT
TRBV6-1,TRBD2,NA,TRBJ2-3,CASSEGTGGADTQYF,TGTGCCAGCAGTGAGGGGACGGGGGGGGCGGATACGCAGTATTTT
TRBV5-4,TRBD1,NA,TRBJ2-3,CASSLGLVGTGTDTQYF,TGTGCCAGCAGCTTGGGTTTGGTAGGGACAGGCACAGATACGCAGTATTTT
TRBV28,NA,NA,TRBJ1-4,CASSSWTVDNEKLFF,TGTGCCAGCAGTTCCTGGACAGTCGATAATGAAAAACTGTTTTTT
TRBV29-1,NA,NA,TRBJ1-2,CSVAPRAGYGYTF,TGCAGCGTTGCGCCCCGGGCAGGGTATGGCTACACCTTC
TRBV28,TRBD1,NA,TRBJ1-2,CASSLEPAGTGSLHYGYTF,TGTGCCAGCAGCTTAGAACCCGCCGGGACAGGGTCGTTGCACTATGGCTACACCTTC
TRBV3-1/TRBV3-2,TRBD1,NA,TRBJ1-2,CASSHPQGEGNYGYTF,TGTGCCAGCAGCCATCCGCAGGGGGAAGGGAACTATGGCTACACCTTC
TRBV6-6,NA,few,TRBJ1-5,CASSPSWGRSSNQPQHF,TGTGCCAGCAGTCCCAGCTGGGGGAGGAGTAGCAATCAGCCCCAGCATTTT